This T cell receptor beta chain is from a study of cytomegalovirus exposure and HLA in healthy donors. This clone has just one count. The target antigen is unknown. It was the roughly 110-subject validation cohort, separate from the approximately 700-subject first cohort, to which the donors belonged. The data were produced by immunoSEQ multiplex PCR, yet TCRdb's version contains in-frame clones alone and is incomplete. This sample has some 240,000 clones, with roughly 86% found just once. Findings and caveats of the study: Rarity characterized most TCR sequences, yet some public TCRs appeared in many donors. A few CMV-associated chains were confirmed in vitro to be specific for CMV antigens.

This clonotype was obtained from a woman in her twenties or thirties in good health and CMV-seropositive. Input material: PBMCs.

The CDR3 spells CASSLGFIAGFSYEQYF. In DNA, the CDR3 is TGTGCCAGCAGCTTAGGTTTTATAGCGGGATTTTCCTACGAGCAGTACTTC. The chain recombines TRBV11-3 with TRBJ2-7, with TRBD2 matching 8 bases. Germline trimming cut 1 base from V and 1 base from J; bases unmatched to any gene: 9. This CDR3 region has 17 residues. CDR1 SGHNT and CDR2 YENEEA come from the germline V gene.